The clone carrying this T cell receptor beta chain was recorded at least ten times. These data originate in a study of neurological immune-mediated disorders. TCRdb analysed the 5' RACE reads with MiXCR anew, one entry per CDR3 protein. The sample gives 39,000 or so distinct CDR3 sequences, approximately 2.4% of which show up once; roughly 12% is in the top ten. Germline assignment: CDR1 SGHAT and CDR2 FQDESV (reference sequence). The germline V and J ends were trimmed by 1 base and 1 base, with 11 bases remaining between them. CDR3 length: 17 residues. The chain links TRBV11-1 to TRBJ2-6; possibly TRBD1 for D (6 bases). The source material was PBMCs. This receptor was identified in a man aged 25-45 years with multiple sclerosis. The DNA for the CDR3 is TGTGCCAGCAGCTTAGTCACAGGGTGGTCTGGGGCCAACGTCCTGACTTTC. Protein product: CASSLVTGWSGANVLTF.